This T cell receptor (beta chain) was sequenced for a study of CXCR3-negative and CXCR3-positive naive CD8 T cells (dated by TCRdb to the late 2010s). Describing the broader study: In total, about 130 million TRB reads were obtained, or roughly 1.5 +/- 0.3 million reads per library. Diversity and physicochemical repertoire analyses were performed on about ten donors pooled from two independent experiments. TRBV-TRBJ cluster analysis included naive subsets from roughly 5 donors and memory cells from 3 donors. The paper as a whole reports these results and caveats: Naive CXCR3-negative and CXCR3-positive cells from the same donor showed similar TRBV-TRBJ usage, whereas memory cells showed distinct patterns. Compared with CXCR3-negative naive cells, CXCR3-positive naive cells had TRB CDR3s with higher hydrophobicity (lower Kidera factor 4), lower energy, and higher strength and volume indices. Freshly isolated PBMCs were used for most assays because CXCR3 expression went down partially after cryopreservation. Repertoire diversity was comparably high in both naive subsets but much lower in memory CD8+ T cells. Because surface CD5, which is linked to self-reactivity in mice, was comparable between the naive subsets, TCR interaction strength was also inferred from TRB CDR3 physicochemical properties.

This sample was sequenced with a NextSeq 550. The Human TCR Profiling Kit (MiLaboratory) was used to make UMI-labeled 5' RACE TRB cDNA libraries. cDNA synthesis used the entire amount of extracted RNA, and PCR amplification then used the entire amount of cDNA produced. The libraries were made side by side, with each library going through the same number of PCR cycles. Per the authors' processing: About 48,000 +/- 9,800 unique UMI-labeled TRB cDNA molecules per library were extracted with MIGEC and MiXCR, with at least two reads per UMI required. An average of roughly 40,000 +/- 10,000 functional in-frame TRB CDR3 nucleotide clonotypes without stop codons was found per library. After downsampling to 5000 UMI-labeled TRB molecules per sample, diversity metrics such as normalized Shannon-Wiener and Chao1 were calculated in VDJtools. For the central five CDR3 residues, VDJtools calculated physicochemical properties weighted by clonotype size, namely interaction energy, strength, volume and Kidera factor 4. Each CDR3 protein sequence appears as one entry after TCRdb reprocessed the reads, and no DNA is included. For this entry, the V and J calls and clone size follow TCRdb and not the study's own pipeline. This sample's table carries tens of thousands of distinct CDR3 sequences. 1.5% to 2% of the sample lies in the top ten.

A word on this clonotype: The antigen it recognizes is unknown.

Taken from cysteine to phenylalanine, the CDR3 has 14 residues. DNA is not recorded here. As encoded in the germline V gene (reference sequence), CDR1 is DFQATT while CDR2 is SNEGSKA. Each CD8+ T cell subset was flow-sorted in triplicate, and 250,000 to 350,000 cells per subset were placed directly into RLT lysis buffer. Naive CD8+ T cells were defined stringently as CD45RO-CCR7+CD27+CD95- to exclude memory contaminants. Using standard density gradient centrifugation, peripheral blood mononuclear cells were isolated from buffy coats. A FACSAria III was used to flow-sort naive CXCR3-negative and CXCR3-positive CD8+ T cells. An RNeasy Mini Kit was used to extract total RNA from the sorted cells.

Specimen: naive CXCR3- CD8+ T cells from blood. The intended sense of this specimen's cell subset or site label: CD45RO-CCR7+CD27+CD95- naive CD8+ T cells lacking CXCR3 (TNR3-). Rearrangement joined TRBV20-1 to TRBJ2-2; TCRdb picks TRBD1, but there is no DNA to check that call. This TCR derives from a human donor in good health. Some clones in this sample may be carry-over from other donors' samples. The CDR3 protein is CSARGRTGPGELFF.